This T cell receptor beta chain originates from a study of T cell changes during pregnancy in multiple sclerosis (dated by TCRdb to the late 2010s). Broadly, across the study: The study examined how the T cell repertoire changed over the course of pregnancy in women with multiple sclerosis.

The protocol used for the library was the immunoSEQ multiplex PCR assay. TCRdb holds this immuneACCESS table with in-frame rearrangements only. Some clones are missing; in checked studies, unresolved V genes explain under half, and the rest has no known cause. The sample has under 45,000 clones on record, 88% of them singletons. The leading ten clones occupy around 4.1% of the sample. To note about this clone: The clone's antigen remains unknown. No per-base quality is available; no much larger clone lies one base away.

CDR3 length: 15 amino acids, cysteine to phenylalanine. The CDR3 DNA has 45 bases and is translated from base 1. CDR1 MNHNS and CDR2 SASEGT are derived from the germline V gene. V and J are trimmed by 3 bases and 8 bases, and the gene matches miss 10 bases of the junction. The receptor comes from a female donor with multiple sclerosis, enrolled in a pregnancy study. The sample was CD8+ T cells from peripheral blood mononuclear cells, taken in the first trimester of pregnancy. The chain was built from TRBV6-1 and TRBJ2-1; TRBD2 fits 7 bases in the junction. The DNA sequence is given as TGTGCCAGCAGTGACTCCGGCAGTGGGGGGGATGAGCAGTTCTTC. Its protein is CASSDSGSGGDEQFF.